Described below is a single T cell receptor beta chain sequence and its context. Its antigen has not been determined. Base-call qualities are not available, and no considerably larger clone is one nucleotide away. Collaborating institutions collected whole blood in K2EDTA tubes following their own protocols. For TCRbeta analysis, collaborators shipped samples as frozen whole blood, isolated PBMCs, or DNA extracted from either of those sample types. The immunoSEQ Assay, a bias-controlled multiplex PCR, was used to amplify TCRbeta CDR3 regions from genomic DNA. On the study's bioinformatics: Within the assay, amplification of reference gene primers was used to estimate how many nucleated cells each sample contained. To quantify the absolute abundance of each unique TCRbeta CDR3 rearrangement, sequence reads were collapsed and filtered. For each sample, productive Simpson clonality was calculated by taking the square root of Simpson's diversity index across productive rearrangements. Imported from immuneACCESS, the table was reduced by TCRdb to in-frame sequences with V and J called. These copies leave out some clones; in studies compared against another copy, an unresolved V gene accounts for under half, and the cause of the remainder is not known. For V, J and clone size, that table is used; D and trimming come from the DNA. For this sample the table gives over 85,000 clones, of which around 79% were detected only once. The ten top clones hold about 24% of the sample.

The sample belongs to a study of blood T cell repertoires in COVID-19 (dated by TCRdb to the early 2020s). About the investigation overall: Collaborator samples came from the United States, Italy and Spain and covered acute and convalescent phases of COVID-19. The material from the prospective study consisted of cDNA or gDNA derived from T cells, B-cell-depleted T cells, or PBMCs. Deeply sampled blood TCRbeta repertoires from subjects exposed to, actively infected with, or recovered from COVID-19 were included in the dataset. The repertoires were released in a freely available public database meant as a resource for research on the immune response to SARS-CoV-2. The samples were drawn from two sources: the first 160 participants of the ongoing ImmuneRACE study, and approximately 1,300 subjects contributed by 6 global collaborators. A de-identified subject ID, COVID-19 status, age in years and sex were almost always included in the sample metadata. Where available, HLA class I and class II types were taken from metadata supplied by the sample provider and were not determined by assay-based typing. What the work shows at the level of the full study, not this receptor alone: The amount of clinical and demographic metadata varied by source and participant and was provided uncurated.

Material: peripheral blood. The receptor was isolated from a human donor in a cohort sampled during active COVID-19.

The CDR3 here reads CASNSGQWNTIYF. The nucleotides read TGTGCCAGCAACTCGGGACAGTGGAACACCATATATTTT. Recombination joined TRBV6-5 with TRBJ1-3, and 7 bases in between align with TRBD1. Counted from cysteine to phenylalanine, this CDR3 has 13 amino acids. Only the CDR3 part of the read is kept: 39 bases, read in frame from the first base. From the germline V gene, CDR1 is MNHEY and CDR2 is SVGAGI. Germline trimming: 7 bases from V, 7 bases from J; junction bases outside gene matches: 7.